This entry lists 10 T cell receptor beta chains sequenced from one sample in a study of blood T cell repertoires in COVID-19. Using immunoSEQ multiplex PCR, the repertoire was profiled, and TCRdb retains in-frame clones only, with some absent. Of hundreds of thousands of clones listed, roughly 90% are singletons. Sequencing input: PBMCs or T cells enriched from blood (not recorded which). The receptors originated from a woman aged 18-29 years who had recovered from COVID-19.

V usage is TRBV28 and J usage is TRBJ2-7, with D perhaps matching TRBD2 (7 bases). Trimming took off 1 base at V and 7 bases at J, with 20 bases between the two ends. CDR1 and CDR2 from the germline V gene are MDHEN and SYDVKM. This CDR3 spans 16 amino acids. Here the CDR3 DNA reads TGTGCCAGCAGTTTATTCCGGGTTAGGGGGGGGCAGGAGCAGTACTTC. This codes for CASSLFRVRGGQEQYF.

This clone was recorded once. This rearrangement joins TRBV7-2 to TRBJ2-5; the match to TRBD2 covers 10 bases. There are 18 residues in the CDR3. The J segment lost 9 bases and the V segment lost 0 bases, leaving 16 bases of the junction unmatched. CDR1 is SGHTA and CDR2 is FQGNSA in the germline V gene. The CDR3 DNA sequence: TGTGCCAGCAGCTTAGCCGGAAGCGGGGGGGCCTTTTCGGCGGCCCAGTACTTC. Its translation is CASSLAGSGGAFSAAQYF.

This rearrangement joins TRBV28 to TRBJ1-4; 7 nucleotides align to TRBD1. CDR1 and CDR2 (germline): MDHEN, SYDVKM. This CDR3 is built from 13 residues. V shed 7 bases and J 7 bases; nucleotides not matched to a gene: 6. The CDR3 DNA follows: TGTGCCAGCAAACAGGGGCACAGTGAAAAACTGTTTTTT. This translates into CASKQGHSEKLFF.

The V and J genes are TRBV7-6 and TRBJ2-5; D possibly corresponds to TRBD1 (5 bases). CDR1 SGHVS and CDR2 FNYEAQ come from the germline V gene. The V end was cut by 5 bases, the J end by 4 bases, with 8 bases between. CDR3 length: 12 amino acids. In DNA, the CDR3 is TGTGCCAGCAGCCTCCAGGGAGAGACCCAGTACTTC. Translated: CASSLQGETQYF.

The chain joins TRBV28 to TRBJ2-3, with D unclear. The ends were cut back, 7 bases at V and 2 bases at J, with 16 bases in the middle. CDR1 and CDR2 from the germline V gene are MDHEN and SYDVKM. This CDR3 comprises 15 residues. CDR3 protein: CASTARVAHTDTQYF. The CDR3, as DNA: TGTGCCAGCACCGCTAGAGTTGCGCACACAGATACGCAGTATTTT.

The chain recombines TRBV2 with TRBJ1-4; D not resolved. This CDR3 comprises 12 residues. V was trimmed by 6 bases and J by 4 bases, leaving 6 bases between them. The germline gives CDR1 SNHLY, CDR2 FYNNEI. Here the CDR3 reads CASRSNNEKLFF. The CDR3 bases are TGTGCCAGCAGGAGTAATAATGAAAAACTGTTTTTT.

Concerning this clone itself: The same CDR3 is also encoded by other DNA sequences in this sample. V and J are TRBV28 and TRBJ1-2; 8 nucleotides align to TRBD1. The CDR3 has 14 amino acids. With 2 bases clipped from V and 5 bases from J, the junction kept 4 bases outside the gene matches. Germline V gene data show CDR1 as MDHEN and CDR2 as SYDVKM. Here the CDR3 DNA reads TGTGCCAGCAGTTTAGTACAGGGGGGATATGGCTACACCTTC. This translates into CASSLVQGGYGYTF.

J is TRBJ1-2 and V is TRBV6-2 or TRBV6-3, with TRBD1 identical over 10 bases. Germline CDR1 MNHEY, CDR2 SVGEGT. Losses at the gene ends were 2 bases for V and 8 bases for J; bases not matched to a gene: 8. The CDR3 has 15 residues. CDR3 in amino acids: CASSYKDRGRKGYTF. The CDR3, as DNA: TGTGCCAGCAGTTACAAGGACAGGGGGAGAAAAGGCTACACCTTC.

The chain recombines TRBV19 with TRBJ2-2; a possible D gene is TRBD2 (5 bases). Trimming cost V 1 base and J 0 bases, with 6 bases left between them. CDR1 and CDR2 (germline): LNHDA, SQIVND (reference sequence). CDR3 length: 15 residues. The CDR3 reads CASSIAGTNTGELFF. The CDR3 DNA sequence: TGTGCCAGTAGTATAGCGGGGACGAACACCGGGGAGCTGTTTTTT.

The V gene is TRBV24-1, the J gene TRBJ1-2; D not certain. Trimming took off 9 bases at V and 8 bases at J, with 9 bases between the two ends. Per the germline V gene, CDR1 is KGHDR and CDR2 is SFDVKD. The CDR3 length is 10 residues. CDR3: CATLYPGYTF. CDR3 nucleotide sequence: TGTGCCACCCTATATCCAGGCTACACCTTC.